This is a list of T cell receptor beta chains from one sample in a study of blood T cell repertoires in COVID-19. Repertoires were generated with immunoSEQ multiplex PCR, while TCRdb's copy carries only in-frame clones and drops some. The repertoire has tens of thousands of clones, about 82% of them found once; the top ten carry under 15%. Specimen: peripheral blood. The receptors here all came from a human donor in a cohort sampled during active COVID-19. The conserved cysteine and the conserved F or W are not part of the CDR3 here. D genes are given only for firm matches.

j_gene,d_gene,v_gene,len,CDR3aa
TRBJ1-1,TRBD1,TRBV9,13,ASSVETGMNTEAF
TRBJ1-4,TRBD1,TRBV27,14,ASSFGQGALGEKLF
TRBJ1-2,NA,TRBV20-1,9,SAKIDYGYT
TRBJ1-2,NA,TRBV4-2,11,ASSQPGLEGYT
TRBJ2-2,NA,TRBV5-4,13,ASSQTSRDTGELF
TRBJ1-2,TRBD1,TRBV5-4,11,ASSPTYRGGYT
TRBJ2-7,TRBD1,TRBV9,14,ASSVGDRGISYEQY
TRBJ2-7,NA,TRBV19,12,ASSPAGHYYEQY
TRBJ2-7,NA,TRBV7-8,14,ASSPLRVVAHYEQY
TRBJ2-7,NA,TRBV2,11,ASRRTVGYEQY
TRBJ1-1,NA,TRBV7-2,13,ASSLVSRGSTEAF
TRBJ1-5,TRBD1,TRBV19,14,ASTSGGQGYNQPQH
TRBJ1-2,NA,TRBV2,9,ASRQGESYT
TRBJ1-1,TRBD1,TRBV6-5,13,ASSYSTGWGTEAF
TRBJ2-1,NA,TRBV7-6,14,ASSLSYRQAYNEQF
TRBJ2-5,TRBD2,TRBV11-2,16,ASSPTGTSGPRGETQY
TRBJ2-3,TRBD2,TRBV6-4,14,ASSPRLAGSIDTQY
TRBJ1-1,NA,TRBV11-2,11,ASSLNRNTEAF
TRBJ2-1,NA,TRBV2,9,ASREHNEQF
TRBJ2-3,TRBD2,TRBV19,14,ASSTGGRGWRDTQY
TRBJ1-5,NA,TRBV7-9,15,ASSLDFTAYSNQPQH
TRBJ1-1,TRBD1,TRBV19,12,ASTYGTGGTEAF
TRBJ1-2,TRBD1,TRBV19,12,ASSIDRGNDGYT
TRBJ1-2,NA,TRBV2,11,ATRDSLNYGYT
TRBJ2-7,NA,TRBV19,11,ASSPGGQSVQY
TRBJ2-7,NA,TRBV3-1/TRBV3-2,11,ASSQQMTYEQY
TRBJ1-1,NA,TRBV18,13,ASSPGEGVSTEAF
TRBJ2-7,NA,TRBV3-1/TRBV3-2,13,ASSRGTIPSYEQY
TRBJ1-2,TRBD1,TRBV11-2,13,ASSSLRNRGHGYT
TRBJ1-5,NA,TRBV27,14,ASSLLAQGGSQPQH
TRBJ2-2,TRBD2,TRBV7-2,17,ASSLDPATSGGNTGELF
TRBJ2-4,TRBD2,TRBV13,17,ASSLVAGVSSLAKNIQY
TRBJ2-7,NA,TRBV18,14,ASRLYPGTSTYEQY
TRBJ1-2,NA,TRBV7-3,12,ASSLNAGAYGYT
TRBJ2-1,TRBD2,TRBV3-1/TRBV3-2,14,AWTGTSGGAIHEQF
TRBJ1-5,NA,TRBV4-1,13,ASSQASGGGQPQH
TRBJ2-1,NA,TRBV7-9,12,ASSLGGLYNEQF
TRBJ1-2,NA,TRBV27,12,ASSLGGPTYGYT
TRBJ2-7,NA,TRBV6-6,10,ASSPGWLEQY
TRBJ2-1,NA,TRBV5-4,15,ASSPGGPGGFYNEQF
TRBJ2-1,NA,TRBV6-2/TRBV6-3,10,ASSYAGEVQF
TRBJ2-7,TRBD2,TRBV7-9,13,ASSLGLAPPDEQY
TRBJ2-7,NA,TRBV6-2/TRBV6-3,11,ASSLRLAYEQY
TRBJ2-5,NA,TRBV7-3,15,ASSLGVGGALQETQY
TRBJ1-1,TRBD1,TRBV4-3,13,ASSHTTDRDTEAF
TRBJ2-1,TRBD1,TRBV19,13,ASSMGQGVHNEQF
TRBJ2-2,NA,TRBV19,15,ASSIGPMAGLAGELF
TRBJ2-3,NA,TRBV11-2,12,ASSGQASTDTQY
TRBJ2-7,TRBD1,TRBV7-6,13,ASSPRQGPSYEQY
TRBJ1-3,NA,TRBV5-5,14,ASSSGGGGPGNTIY
TRBJ2-7,TRBD1,TRBV5-1,13,ASSIGQGETYEQY
TRBJ2-7,TRBD1,TRBV4-2,13,ASSRDRGNAYEQY
TRBJ2-5,TRBD2,TRBV27,14,ASSLQGLAGEGTQY
TRBJ2-5,NA,TRBV21-1,14,ASSKDRKSTEETQY
TRBJ2-2,NA,TRBV7-9,10,ASSFPPGELF
TRBJ1-1,TRBD1,TRBV19,12,ASSITGTGGRAF
TRBJ2-5,NA,TRBV2,12,ASSEGSFLETQY
TRBJ2-3,TRBD1,TRBV2,11,ASSDRGTDTQY
TRBJ2-7,TRBD2,TRBV11-2,14,ASSSIAGGALGEQY